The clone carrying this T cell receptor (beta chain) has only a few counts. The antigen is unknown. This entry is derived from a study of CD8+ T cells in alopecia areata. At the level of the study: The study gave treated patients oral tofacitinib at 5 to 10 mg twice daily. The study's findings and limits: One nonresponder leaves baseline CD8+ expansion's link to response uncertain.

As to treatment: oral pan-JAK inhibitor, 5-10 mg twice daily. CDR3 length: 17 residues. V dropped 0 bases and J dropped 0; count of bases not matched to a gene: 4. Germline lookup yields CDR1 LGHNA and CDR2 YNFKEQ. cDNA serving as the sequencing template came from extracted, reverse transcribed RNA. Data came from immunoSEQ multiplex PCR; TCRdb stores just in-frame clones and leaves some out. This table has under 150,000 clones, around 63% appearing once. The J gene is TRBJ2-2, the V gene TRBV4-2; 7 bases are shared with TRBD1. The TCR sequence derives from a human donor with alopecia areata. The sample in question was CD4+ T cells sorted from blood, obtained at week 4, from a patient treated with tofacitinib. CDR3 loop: CASSQEGQGANTGELFF. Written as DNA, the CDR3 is TGTGCCAGCAGCCAAGAAGGCCAGGGGGCGAACACCGGGGAGCTGTTTTTT.